These 21 T cell receptor beta chains were all obtained from the same sample, sequenced in a study of cytomegalovirus exposure and HLA in healthy donors. In the PCR, 60 Vbeta and 13 Jbeta primers were used. The assay was immunoSEQ multiplex PCR, and TCRdb's table has in-frame clones only and misses some. The sample consists of more than 70,000 clones, approximately 80% of them appearing once. The sequenced sample consisted of PBMCs. These receptors all come from a man between 40 and 49 years old in good health and CMV-seronegative.

Only a few counts were recorded for this clone. J is TRBJ1-1 and V is TRBV6-5; D is undetermined. Germline CDR1 and CDR2: MNHEY and SVGAGI. Trimming cost V 2 bases and J 2 bases, with 6 bases left between them. CDR3 size: 13 residues. CDR3 protein: CASSYLGNTEAFF. Written as DNA, the CDR3 is TGTGCCAGCAGTTACCTCGGTAACACTGAAGCTTTCTTT.

The rearrangement uses TRBV4-1 and TRBJ2-3; 7 nucleotides align to TRBD2. Germline CDR1 is MGHRA and CDR2 is YSYEKL. V trimming: 7 bases; J trimming: 1 base; junction bases outside the gene matches: 8. The CDR3 sequence is 15 residues long. CDR3 protein: CASTDLGGGTDTQYF. CDR3 DNA: TGCGCCAGCACTGACCTGGGGGGGGGCACAGATACGCAGTATTTT.

V usage is TRBV7-9 and J usage is TRBJ2-5; tentatively, D is TRBD1 (6 bases). CDR1 is SEHNR and CDR2 is FQNEAQ in the germline V gene (reference sequence). Trimming took 1 base from V and 2 from J, leaving 8 bases between them. The CDR3 sequence is 14 residues long. The CDR3 protein is CASSLGQGQETQYF. In DNA form, the CDR3 reads TGTGCCAGCAGCTTAGGGCAGGGGCAAGAGACCCAGTACTTC.

This chain uses TRBV4-2 with TRBJ1-4; D ambiguous. Trimming removed 3 bases at V and 8 bases at J, with 7 bases between. Germline V gene lookup returns CDR1 LGHNA and CDR2 YNFKEQ. This CDR3 has 12 residues. The CDR3 loop reads CASSQSGEKLFF. Written as DNA, the CDR3 is TGTGCCAGCAGCCAGTCCGGGGAAAAACTGTTTTTT.

The chain has TRBV29-1 and TRBJ1-2; TRBD1 aligns across 9 bases. V shed 4 bases and J 0 bases; nucleotides not matched to a gene: 3. This CDR3 is built from 14 residues. Per germline, CDR1 SQVTM and CDR2 ANQGSEA. The CDR3 coding sequence is TGCAGCGTTGGCGACAGGGGGGCTAACTATGGCTACACCTTC. Translation: CSVGDRGANYGYTF. The variable domain in full, with the rest retrieved from reference TRBV29-1 and TRBJ1-2, is SAVISQKPSRDICQRGTSLTIQCQVDSQVTMMFWYRQQPGQSLTLIATANQGSEATYESGFVIDKFPISRPNLTFSTLTVSNMSPEDSSIYLCSVGDRGANYGYTFGSGTRLTVV.

The gene calls are TRBV6-1 and TRBJ2-5, with 7 bases aligning to TRBD1. This CDR3 is built from 14 residues. V dropped 4 bases and J dropped 2; count of bases not matched to a gene: 4. The V gene's germline CDR1 is MNHNS and CDR2 SASEGT. This CDR3 is CASSGTGNQETQYF. In nucleotides, the CDR3 is TGTGCCAGCAGTGGGACAGGAAATCAAGAGACCCAGTACTTC.

This clone was seen more than once but under ten times. The chain carries TRBV7-9 and TRBJ1-2; D gene ambiguous. Trimming removed 7 bases at V and 3 bases at J, with 6 bases between. The CDR3 sequence is 11 residues long. Germline CDR1 reads SEHNR; CDR2 reads FQNEAQ (reference sequence). CDR3 protein: CASTPDYGYTF. Written as DNA, the CDR3 is TGTGCCAGCACCCCGGACTATGGCTACACCTTC.

The chain employs TRBV5-4 and TRBJ1-1; D might be TRBD1 (6 bases). The CDR3 runs 16 residues. The V gene's germline CDR1 is SGHNT and CDR2 YYREEE (reference sequence). Trimming removed 3 bases at V and 7 bases at J, with 22 bases between. The DNA for the CDR3 is TGTGCCAGCAGCTGGCGAAGTAAGGGGGAGAAAATTGAAGCTTTCTTT. Its protein is CASSWRSKGEKIEAFF.

The sample holds one count of this clone. The chain carries TRBV19 and TRBJ1-1; 7 bases map to TRBD1. CDR1 is LNHDA and CDR2 is SQIVND in the germline V gene (reference sequence). The J segment lost 5 bases and the V segment lost 3 bases, leaving 6 bases of the junction unmatched. The CDR3 spans 14 residues. The CDR3, as DNA: TGTGCCAGTAGTATCGACAGGGCTGGTACTGAAGCTTTCTTT. Translating gives CASSIDRAGTEAFF.

The rearrangement uses TRBV5-1 and TRBJ1-1; 9 bases are shared with TRBD1. Looked up from germline, CDR1 is SGHRS and CDR2 is YFSETQ. After removal of 0 bases from V and 8 bases from J, the junction contained 2 bases not matched to a gene. The CDR3 is made up of 13 amino acids. The CDR3 DNA reads as TGCGCCAGCAGCTTGGTCGGGACAGGGGAAGCTTTCTTT. This sequence encodes CASSLVGTGEAFF.

This clone came up a few times. The chain links TRBV15 to TRBJ2-7; no definite D call. The V gene's germline CDR1 is LNHNV and CDR2 YYDKDF (reference sequence). V was clipped by 3 bases and J by 6 bases, with 18 bases between them. This CDR3 comprises 15 residues. This chain's CDR3 is CATSSSGSLASEQYF. The CDR3 DNA reads as TGTGCCACCAGCAGCTCCGGGTCCCTGGCGAGCGAGCAGTACTTC.

The gene calls are TRBV7-9 and TRBJ2-7; possibly TRBD1 for D (6 bases). The CDR3 runs to 15 residues. Germline V gene sequence: CDR1 SEHNR, CDR2 FQNEAQ (reference sequence). The V end was cut by 5 bases, the J end by 0 bases, with 14 bases between. This CDR3 reads CASSNPGHSSYEQYF. CDR3 sequence (DNA): TGTGCCAGCAGCAACCCGGGACACAGCTCCTACGAGCAGTACTTC. Using reference TRBV7-9 and TRBJ2-7 for the parts outside the CDR3, the full variable domain is DTGVSQNPRHKITKRGQNVTFRCDPISEHNRLYWYRQTLGQGPEFLTYFQNEAQLEKSRLLSDRFSAERPKGSFSTLEIQRTEQGDSAMYLCASSNPGHSSYEQYFGPGTRLTVT.

This clone was detected only once. The gene calls are TRBV5-6 and TRBJ1-4, with TRBD1 identical over 10 bases. Per the germline V gene, CDR1 is SGHDT and CDR2 is YYEEEE. The trim removed 0 bases at V and 8 bases at J, leaving 7 bases unmatched. The CDR3 consists of 16 residues. As DNA, the CDR3 is TGTGCCAGCAGCTTGGCTTTTGACAGGGGGCAGGAAAAACTGTTTTTT. Protein product: CASSLAFDRGQEKLFF.

The gene calls are TRBV6-5 and TRBJ2-7; 11 bases fit TRBD1. The germline V gene encodes CDR1 MNHEY and CDR2 SVGAGI. Trimming at V came to 8 bases and at J to 1 base, leaving 7 bases not matched to a gene. This CDR3 region has 15 residues. The CDR3 DNA follows: TGTGCCAGCGGAGCCGGGACAGGGGGTTCCTACGAGCAGTACTTC. Protein product: CASGAGTGGSYEQYF.

This clone has a handful of counts. The gene calls are TRBV4-1 and TRBJ2-3; 10 nucleotides agree with TRBD2. CDR1 is MGHRA, CDR2 YSYEKL, per germline. V trimming: 1 base; J trimming: 0 bases; junction bases outside the gene matches: 10. This CDR3 has 19 residues. CDR3 amino acids: CASSQVPGASGGSTDTQYF. The CDR3 coding sequence is TGCGCCAGCAGCCAAGTACCAGGGGCTAGCGGGGGCAGCACAGATACGCAGTATTTT.

The V call is TRBV21-1, the J call TRBJ1-1; no check of the table's D call, TRBD1, against the DNA was made. TRBV21-1 is a known pseudogene. This CDR3 contains 16 residues. The CDR3 bases are TGTGCCAGCAGCAAGGTATCTGGGCAGCCGAACACTGAAGCTTTCTTT. Translating it yields CASSKVSGQPNTEAFF.

V is TRBV5-1 and J is TRBJ1-1; 9 nucleotides align to TRBD1. The CDR3 covers 15 residues. V trimming: 3 bases; J trimming: 1 base; junction bases outside the gene matches: 4. Germline lookup yields CDR1 SGHRS and CDR2 YFSETQ. The CDR3 protein is CASSSGTGRNTEAFF. In DNA form, the CDR3 reads TGCGCCAGCAGCTCTGGGACAGGGAGGAACACTGAAGCTTTCTTT.

This clone was recorded a few times. The chain links TRBV2 to TRBJ1-3; 9 bases agree with TRBD1. CDR3 length equals 13 residues. Germline lookup yields CDR1 SNHLY and CDR2 FYNNEI. Trimming cost V 7 bases and J 7 bases; bases outside gene matches: 5. CDR3 DNA: TGTGCCAGCACTAAGGACAGGGGTAACACCATATATTTT. Amino acids: CASTKDRGNTIYF.

V gene TRBV4-1 combines with J gene TRBJ2-3; 10 bases match TRBD2. Germline V CDR1 and CDR2: MGHRA, YSYEKL. The CDR3 covers 17 residues. The ends lost 1 base at V and 2 bases at J; junction bases unmatched: 6. CDR3 coding DNA: TGCGCCAGCAGCCAAGTTCTACTAGCGGGAAACACAGATACGCAGTATTTT. Amino acids: CASSQVLLAGNTDTQYF.

Concerning this clone itself: The junction departs from the called germline gene at one end, perhaps through a read error. The same CDR3 is also encoded by other DNA sequences in this sample. The V gene is TRBV28, the J gene TRBJ1-1; possibly TRBD1 for D (6 bases). The CDR3 runs to 12 residues. The germline CDR1 and CDR2 sequences are MDHEN and SYDVKM. The chain's CDR3 is CASSYAGGEAFF. CDR3 coding DNA: TGTGCTAGCAGTTACGCGGGGGGCGAAGCTTTCTTT.

The V and J genes are TRBV5-6 and TRBJ1-2, with TRBD1 identical over 7 bases. Trimming took 0 bases from V and 6 from J; bases not matched to a gene: 5. This CDR3 spans 14 amino acids. Germline V gives CDR1 SGHDT, CDR2 YYEEEE. The CDR3 coding sequence is TGTGCCAGCAGCTTGGGAGGGGGCGTCGATGGCTACACCTTC. It codes for CASSLGGGVDGYTF.